The rows below give T cell receptor beta chains drawn from one sample of a study of human T cells and chemical hapten exposure. TCRdb used MiXCR to reprocess the RACE reads, holding one entry per CDR3 protein. Of 270,000 or so distinct CDR3 sequences detected, 7.7% appear once; the ten largest clones hold 1.2%. The source was whole blood, collected in connection with sensitization to the hapten diphenylcyclopropenone (DPC). The source is a man between 18 and 35 years old with alopecia areata. Some clones in this sample may be carry-over from other donors' samples. Each CDR3 is given with its conserved first and last residue. D genes are given only for firm matches. Only part of the rows carry a size: once, few, many, or a class if the clone is expanded.

clone size	V gene	J gene	D gene	CDR3 DNA	CDR3 protein
few	TRBV4-3	TRBJ2-7	-	TGCGCCAGCAGCCAAGATCTGCCCTACGAGCAGTACTTC	CASSQDLPYEQYF
few	TRBV11-1	TRBJ2-3	-	TGTGCCAGCAGGCCGCAGAACCGGGCAGATACGCAGTATTTT	CASRPQNRADTQYF
-	TRBV7-9	TRBJ1-1	TRBD1	TGTGCCAGCAGCTTCTGGGACAGGAACACTGAAGCTTTCTTT	CASSFWDRNTEAFF
few	TRBV7-9	TRBJ1-2	-	TGTGCCAGCAGCGCAGGCGAACAGCTCTATGGCTACACCTTC	CASSAGEQLYGYTF
-	TRBV12-3/TRBV12-4	TRBJ2-5	-	TGTGCCAGCAGTGCCTACGGGCTTTTCGATGCGCAGACCCAGTACTTC	CASSAYGLFDAQTQYF
-	TRBV6-5	TRBJ1-1	TRBD1	TGTGCCAGCAGTTATAGACAGGGGTCGTACACTGAAGCTTTCTTT	CASSYRQGSYTEAFF
-	TRBV10-3	TRBJ1-1	TRBD1	TGTGCCATCAGTGAGCTTCCTCCGGGACAGGCGAACACTGAAGCTTTCTTT	CAISELPPGQANTEAFF
few	TRBV24-1	TRBJ1-1	-	TGTGCCACCAGTGATTTGAGGACTAGCACTGAAGCTTTCTTT	CATSDLRTSTEAFF
-	TRBV24-1	TRBJ2-3	TRBD1	TGTGCCACCAGACGGGGACAGGGAGGCACAGATACGCAGTATTTT	CATRRGQGGTDTQYF
many	TRBV28	TRBJ1-5	-	TGTGCCAGCAGTGGGATTACATTGAGGGTTCGGGGCAATCAGCCCCAGCATTTT	CASSGITLRVRGNQPQHF
-	TRBV6-5	TRBJ1-1	-	TGTGCCAGCAGCCCGGAGGGGATCGGCACTGAAGCTTTCTTT	CASSPEGIGTEAFF
few	TRBV5-1	TRBJ2-6	-	TGCGCCAGCAGGGTTAGAGTCATCTCTGGGGCCAACGTCCTGACTTTC	CASRVRVISGANVLTF
-	TRBV4-3	TRBJ1-6	TRBD1	TGCGCCAGCAGCCAATCCGACAGGGGACAGTCACCCCTCCACTTT	CASSQSDRGQSPLHF
many	TRBV7-9	TRBJ1-2	-	TGTGCCAGCAGCACACCGAACAGGGTACGGGGCTATGGCTACACCTTC	CASSTPNRVRGYGYTF
-	TRBV20-1	TRBJ1-1	-	TGCAGTGCCGTCGGGGGGTCCAAGAACACTGAAGCTTTCTTT	CSAVGGSKNTEAFF
-	TRBV5-5	TRBJ2-7	-	TGTGCCAGCAGAGAAGGACCAATCTACGAGCAGTACTTC	CASREGPIYEQYF
few	TRBV4-3	TRBJ2-3	TRBD1	TGCGCCAGCAGCCTGCTCCCGGGGACAGGGATGGCGGATACGCAGTATTTT	CASSLLPGTGMADTQYF
few	TRBV24-1	TRBJ2-2	-	TGTGCCACCAGTGGGGGCAGATTTAACACCGGGGAGCTGTTTTTT	CATSGGRFNTGELFF
many	TRBV4-1	TRBJ1-1	-	TGCGCCAGCAGCCAAGGTTTGTCTGGCACTGAAGCTTTCTTT	CASSQGLSGTEAFF
few	TRBV10-3	TRBJ1-3	TRBD1	TGTGCCATCACCAGACAGGGCGAAAACACCATATATTTT	CAITRQGENTIYF
few	TRBV12-3/TRBV12-4	TRBJ2-1	-	TGTGCCAGCAGTTTTCCCTTTACAGGGGGGGACTACAATGAGCAGTTCTTC	CASSFPFTGGDYNEQFF
few	TRBV2	TRBJ2-1	TRBD1	TGTGCCAGCAGTGTCTACCGGGACAGCCCCTACAATGAGCAGTTCTTC	CASSVYRDSPYNEQFF
-	TRBV29-1	TRBJ2-7	-	TGCAGCGTTGAAGCGGGGACCAGCTCCTACGAGCAGTACTTC	CSVEAGTSSYEQYF
-	TRBV12-3/TRBV12-4	TRBJ2-3	-	TGTGCCAGCAGTTTACTGAGCCCCCCAGATACGCAGTATTTT	CASSLLSPPDTQYF
-	TRBV9	TRBJ1-1	-	TGTGCCAGCAGCGAGGTAGCGGAGGTTGAAGCTTTCTTT	CASSEVAEVEAFF
-	TRBV4-1	TRBJ2-3	TRBD2	TGCGCCAGCAGCCATACTCCTCTAGGGCGGGGGGGCACAGATACGCAGTATTTT	CASSHTPLGRGGTDTQYF
few	TRBV5-4	TRBJ2-1	-	TGTGCCAGCAGCTTGGTCGGGGCGCTACCATACAATGAGCAGTTCTTC	CASSLVGALPYNEQFF
-	TRBV11-2	TRBJ1-4	-	TGTGCCAGCAGCTTAATATTTAATGAAAAACTGTTTTTT	CASSLIFNEKLFF
-	TRBV11-2	TRBJ2-5	-	TGTGCCAGCAGCTTACCAACCTGGGACGGGAAGGGGATCCAAGAGACCCAGTACTTC	CASSLPTWDGKGIQETQYF
few	TRBV2	TRBJ1-1	-	TGTGCCAGCAGTGTATTGGCGAACACTGAAGCTTTCTTT	CASSVLANTEAFF
few	TRBV5-1	TRBJ1-6	TRBD1	TGCGCCAGCAGATCGGACAGGCAAAATTCACCCCTCCACTTT	CASRSDRQNSPLHF
few	TRBV5-1	TRBJ1-6	-	TGCGCCAGCAGCTTTAATCCACAGGGTAACGATAATTCACCCCTCCACTTT	CASSFNPQGNDNSPLHF
many	TRBV18	TRBJ2-4	TRBD1	TGTGCCAGCTCACCCCAGACAGGGGTTGACATTCAGTACTTC	CASSPQTGVDIQYF
-	TRBV10-3	TRBJ1-1	-	TGTGCCATCAGCCCCAACCCGGGCGGGGCTTTTGGGGACGCTGAAGCTTTCTTT	CAISPNPGGAFGDAEAFF
-	TRBV15	TRBJ2-2	-	TGTGCCACCAGCAGTTCTGTCCCTGGAGCCGGGGAGCTGTTTTTT	CATSSSVPGAGELFF
-	TRBV12-3/TRBV12-4	TRBJ1-1	-	TGTGCCAGCAGCCCGTCGAGGGGCCTTAGGTCTGAAGCTTTCTTT	CASSPSRGLRSEAFF
many	TRBV12-3/TRBV12-4	TRBJ1-1	-	TGTGCCAGCAGTTCGGACTCAAACACTGAAGCTTTCTTT	CASSSDSNTEAFF
few	TRBV7-2	TRBJ1-2	-	TGTGCCAGCAGCTCCTTGAGCGGGAGCTATGGCTACACCTTC	CASSSLSGSYGYTF
-	TRBV10-3	TRBJ2-1	TRBD2	TGTGCCATCAGTGAGTCCCTCTTCAGACTAGCGGGGGGGTACAATGAGCAGTTCTTC	CAISESLFRLAGGYNEQFF